The source of this TCR beta chain is a study of patients and donors after allogeneic stem cell transplantation. The CDR3 consists of 14 residues. The V end lost 0 bases, the J end lost 0 bases, and 7 bases lay between the germline ends. CDR1 and CDR2 (germline): SGHRS, YFSETQ. This clonotype was seen a single time. One entry per CDR3 protein, called by TCRdb with MiXCR from the RT-PCR reads. The table lists 20,000 to 30,000 distinct CDR3 sequences, around 40% of them singletons. The sequence was obtained from a human donor who was either an allogeneic HSCT recipient or a stem cell or donor lymphocyte infusion donor (not recorded which). It is not recorded whose cells these are; they may come from a transplant donor. Sequencing was performed on blood, either unsorted or a sorted T cell fraction (not recorded which). This chain joins TRBV5-1 and TRBJ2-7; tentatively, D is TRBD2 (6 bases). For the CDR3, the DNA is TGCGCCAGCAGCTTGGCGACTAGCTCCTACGAGCAGTACTTC. Its translation: CASSLATSSYEQYF.